This T cell receptor beta chain derives from a study of shared clonotypes between healthy human individuals (dated by TCRdb to about 2020). Context from the whole study: A couple of women and a few men aged 18 to 49 years were included in the cohort. For each donor, CD4 naive and CD4 memory were each run on three plates, CD8 naive on two plates, and CD8 memory on one plate. The study deeply sequenced blood TCR repertoires of five healthy adults to estimate repertoire size and the extent of clonotype sharing between individuals. To increase sequencing depth and limit assay-specific biases, TCR repertoire library preparation and sequencing were carried out by different laboratories using diverse techniques. Each donor's leukapheresis produced roughly between roughly 0.85 and 10 billion PBMCs.

TCR CDR3 regions were amplified from genomic DNA by multiplex PCR using the deep immunoSEQ assay. Extracted genomic DNA from each cell subset was distributed evenly across all wells of several immunoSEQ 96-well plates, and each plate was treated as a replicate. For sorted subsets, around 0.2 ug of genomic DNA, equivalent to some 33,000 T cell genomes, went into each replicate PCR. Purified libraries were quantified with a Qubit 3.0 fluorometer, sized on a Bioanalyzer 2100, and re-quantified with the KAPA Library Quantification kit. Every immunoSEQ 96-well plate was sequenced on a dedicated single-read 150-cycle Illumina NextSeq 550 flow cell. Per the authors' processing: Because only junctional sequences without quality scores were contained in the immunoSEQ output, filtering matching that applied to full-length reads could not be performed. Sequences were annotated with PyIR, a Python wrapper for IgBLAST v1.9, using IMGT germline references to assign V/J genes and CDR3. Reads with weak V/J assignments (E-value above 1e-6), missing CDR3, stop codons, out-of-frame junctions, or ambiguous translated residues were removed. A V3J clonotype was defined by an identical inferred V gene, J gene, and CDR3 amino acid sequence. Percentage overlap between repertoires was computed as shared unique clonotypes divided by the size of the smaller repertoire. Richness of each repertoire was evaluated using RTK rarefaction, the Chao1 estimator, and Recon v2.1 estimates of unobserved clonotypes. Generation probabilities for all TCRbeta clonotypes obtained by the gDNA method from a few donors were computed using OLGA. TCRdb mirrors the immuneACCESS table, restricted to in-frame sequences. Some clones are absent from its copies; in checked studies, under half trace to an unresolved V gene, and the reason for the others is unknown. V and J calls and clone size are as listed in that table; D and trimming were resolved from the DNA. This sample is represented by about 2.1 million clones; roughly 95% of them were singletons. 1.5% to 2% of the sample comes from the top ten.

For the CD8 naive samples, CD45RO-negative cells were positively selected for CCR7, yielding a CD45RA+CCR7+ population from which TemRA cells were excluded. Healthy HIV-negative adults with no recently reported acute infections or vaccinations were included as donors. Every donor was a Caucasian adult living in Nashville, Tennessee, USA. After blood collection by leukapheresis, PBMCs were isolated using Ficoll-Histopaque density gradient centrifugation and then cryopreserved in the vapor phase of liquid nitrogen. Purity and quantity of every magnetically sorted T cell population were checked by analytical flow cytometry. Genomic DNA was isolated from every sorted fraction and measured by UV absorbance on a Nanodrop 2000c. Reading from cysteine to phenylalanine, the CDR3 counts 18 amino acids. Only the CDR3 region is kept as DNA, spanning 54 bases read in frame from base 1. Per the germline V gene (reference sequence), SEHNR is the CDR1 and FQNEAQ is the CDR2. V loses 2 bases of germline sequence and J loses 0 bases, and the interval between the two ends is 19 bases.

General findings and caveats noted by the study authors: Sampling was restricted to blood, and TCR repertoires in tissues likely differ from the TCR repertoires found in blood. Compared with non-shared clonotypes, clonotypes shared by all four sorted-subset donors had higher generation probabilities. Pairwise subsampling led to the expectation that sequencing depth would affect the degree of clonotype sharing among donors. Approximately 5% of naive CD4, 3.5% of naive CD8, approximately 2.2% of memory CD4, and about 0.4% of memory CD8 clonotypes were shared across a few donors. Even with the large sequencing depth, rarefaction of the sorted-subset datasets indicated that sequencing was incomplete. Estimated clonotype richness was generally larger for naive than for memory subsets. Because the study included a small number of donors, the genetic and exposure-history diversity represented was limited.

Note on this clone: Its recognized antigen is unknown. No quality values exist for individual bases; no much larger clone is one base distant.

The sequencing sample was made of naive CD8+ T cells from PBMCs. Read against the paper, the sample's cell subset or site label means: CD45RA+CCR7+. The receptor was derived from a man aged 18 to 30 in good health. Some clones in this sample may be carry-over from other donors' samples. The chain couples TRBV7-9 to TRBJ1-2, with the D gene call left open. CDR3 region: CASSLFPRGSASNYGYTF. The base sequence is TGTGCCAGCAGCTTATTCCCACGAGGCAGCGCGTCTAACTATGGCTACACCTTC.